The clone carrying this TCR beta chain has only one observation. Its cognate antigen is unknown. Germline V gene sequence: CDR1 SGHRS, CDR2 YFSETQ. The length of the CDR3 is 14 residues. J lost 4 bases, V lost 4 bases, and 3 bases had no gene match. This sample is drawn from a study of PD-1 blockade in classical Hodgkin lymphoma. Study findings and constraints: Complete responders started with a diversity level that resembled newly diagnosed patients at baseline.

The time point here: cycle 4 day 1 (C4D1), after less than 7 weeks of nivolumab. Every patient was affected by relapse after autologous stem cell transplantation, while exposure to brentuximab vedotin was not uniform. Assay used: immunoSEQ multiplex PCR; TCRdb lists only in-frame clones, some missing. Among roughly 60,000 clones listed, more than 90% were seen once. The chain has TRBV5-1 and TRBJ2-2; 8 bases line up with TRBD2. The TCR sequence derives from a human donor with classical Hodgkin lymphoma. The input for sequencing was peripheral blood mononuclear cells (PBMCs), taken before the fourth cycle of nivolumab. The CDR3 spells CASSGLAGTGELFF. In DNA, the CDR3 is TGCGCCAGCAGCGGTCTAGCGGGCACCGGGGAGCTGTTTTTT.